A single sample is the source of the 9 T cell receptor beta chains below, sequenced in a study of CD8 T cells in ankylosing spondylitis. Broader study findings: One TCR beta motif, made up of eight or nine highly homologous variants, appeared characteristic of ankylosing spondylitis blood.

One entry per CDR3 protein, called by TCRdb with MiXCR from the 5' RACE reads. The repertoire holds around 220,000 distinct CDR3 sequences, with 15% to 20% as singletons. For these receptors, no antigen is known. The sequenced sample was blood, either unsorted or a sorted T cell fraction (not recorded which). The source is a male donor with ankylosing spondylitis.

This clonotype was counted a few times. The chain links TRBV3-1 to TRBJ2-7; possible D gene TRBD1, 7 bases. The germline gives CDR1 LGHDT, CDR2 YNNKEL (reference sequence). The germline V and J ends were trimmed by 1 base and 5 bases, with 12 bases remaining between them. This CDR3 has 14 residues. The CDR3 DNA is TGTGCCAGCAGCCAAGGAGGCAGGGGGGACGAGCAGTACTTC. This encodes CASSQGGRGDEQYF.

V and J are TRBV12-3 or TRBV12-4 and TRBJ2-1; perhaps TRBD1 as D (5 bases). The length of the CDR3 is 13 residues. Trimming stripped 6 bases from V and 3 bases from J, with 9 bases between. The CDR3 region has the DNA TGTGCCAGCAGCCAGGGCCACTACAATGAGCAGTTCTTC. Translation: CASSQGHYNEQFF.

The sample holds one count of this clonotype. V is TRBV4-1 and J is TRBJ2-3; 10 bases fit TRBD2. The germline gives CDR1 MGHRA, CDR2 YSYEKL. The CDR3 spans 16 residues. Unmatched junction bases numbered 5, after V lost 4 bases and J lost 1 base. The CDR3 here is CASSPRTSGRTDTQYF. The CDR3 DNA reads TGCGCCAGCAGCCCCAGGACTAGCGGCCGCACAGATACGCAGTATTTT.

The chain employs TRBV7-9 and TRBJ2-7; D possibly corresponds to TRBD2 (6 bases). V lost 9 bases to trimming and J lost 6 bases, with 15 bases between them. CDR3 length equals 12 residues. CDR1 is SEHNR and CDR2 is FQNEAQ in the germline V gene (reference sequence). The CDR3 DNA is TGTGCCAGAAGTTCGGAGGGACTCGAGCAGTACTTC. Its translation: CARSSEGLEQYF.

In its sample, this clonotype was seen many times. The chain combines TRBV20-1 with TRBJ2-1; TRBD1 matches at 9 bases. V lost 3 bases to trimming and J lost 5 bases; unmatched junction nucleotides: 5. Germline CDR1 reads DFQATT; CDR2 reads SNEGSKA (reference sequence). This CDR3 contains 14 residues. The CDR3 loop reads CSASDWDRDNEQFF. The CDR3 DNA follows: TGCAGTGCTAGCGACTGGGACAGGGACAATGAGCAGTTCTTC.

The gene calls are TRBV4-1 and TRBJ2-3, with D perhaps being TRBD1 or TRBD2 (5 bases each). CDR3 length: 15 residues. V lost 1 base and J lost 3, with 11 bases in between. Germline V gives CDR1 MGHRA, CDR2 YSYEKL. The CDR3 protein is CASSQAGPGTDTQYF. The CDR3, as DNA: TGCGCCAGCAGCCAAGCGGGACCAGGGACAGATACGCAGTATTTT.

In this sample, this clonotype turned up many times. The chain combines TRBV29-1 with TRBJ2-4; 9 bases map to TRBD2. Germline CDR1 and CDR2: SQVTM and ANQGSEA. Trimming removed 7 bases from V and 7 bases from J; junction bases left unmatched: 8. CDR3 length: 13 residues. The CDR3 nucleotides are TGCAGCGCTACCGGGACTAGCTGGAACATTCAGTACTTC. Translating it yields CSATGTSWNIQYF.

This clonotype was seen a handful of times. CDR3 bases: TGTGCCATCAGTGAAGGCGGACCCTCCTACAATGAGCAGTTCTTC. Residues: CAISEGGPSYNEQFF. V gene TRBV10-3 combines with J gene TRBJ2-1; D is undetermined. CDR1 and CDR2 from the germline V gene are ENHRY and SYGVKD. This CDR3 region has 15 residues. Trimming removed 3 bases from V and 0 bases from J, with 9 bases in between.

This rearrangement joins TRBV5-6 to TRBJ1-1; TRBD1 might be the D (5 bases). CDR3 size: 15 residues. Germline V gives CDR1 SGHDT, CDR2 YYEEEE. The V end lost 6 bases, the J end lost 5 bases, and 20 bases lay between the germline ends. The CDR3 sequence: CASTVGVGAETEAFF. CDR3 coding DNA: TGTGCCAGCACCGTGGGGGTAGGGGCTGAGACTGAAGCTTTCTTT.